The entry below describes one T cell receptor beta chain. The data belong to a study of blood T cell repertoires in COVID-19. Assay: immunoSEQ multiplex PCR; the TCRdb copy retains only in-frame clones and omits some. The sample lists 150,000 to 180,000 clones, roughly 88% seen once, with approximately 0.6% in the top ten. The CDR3 covers 14 residues. V lost 7 bases, J lost 7 bases, and 12 bases stayed unmatched. Looked up from germline, CDR1 is MNHEY and CDR2 is SVGAGI. The specimen was peripheral blood. This chain joins TRBV6-5 and TRBJ1-1; 7 bases align to TRBD1. This sequence originates from a man aged 55 to 70 with COVID-19, enrolled during active disease. CDR3 sequence reads: CASNAEGARGEAFF. DNA of the CDR3: TGTGCCAGCAATGCGGAGGGGGCGAGGGGTGAAGCTTTCTTT.